One sample yielded the 9 T cell receptor beta chains listed below, sequenced in a study of shared clonotypes between healthy human individuals. Sequenced by immunoSEQ multiplex PCR; TCRdb stores in-frame clones only, minus some. The data hold roughly 2.1 million clones, with 90% to 95% observed a single time. CD8 cells classed as naive were CD45RO-negative and positively selected for CCR7, excluding terminally differentiated effector memory CD45RA+ cells. The source material was naive CD8+ T cells from PBMCs. All receptors derive from a man aged 18 to 29 in good health. Some clones in this sample may be carry-over from other donors' samples.

A note on this clone: This same CDR3 is encoded by further DNA sequences in the sample. The chain employs TRBV7-9 and TRBJ2-7; D perhaps matches TRBD1 (5 bases). CDR1 and CDR2 (germline): SEHNR, FQNEAQ (reference sequence). The CDR3 consists of 14 residues. V was pared by 1 base and J by 3 bases, with 10 bases between. CDR3 DNA: TGTGCCAGCAGCTTAGTAGGGGCCAGCTACGAGCAGTACTTC. Residues: CASSLVGASYEQYF.

The V and J genes are TRBV2 and TRBJ1-4; perhaps TRBD1 as D (5 bases). Germline V lookup: CDR1 SNHLY, CDR2 FYNNEI. V lost 7 bases and J lost 16, with 25 bases in between. This CDR3 has 14 amino acids. The CDR3 nucleotides read TGTGCCAGCACCCCGGCAAATATCCAGGGTCTTTCGTTTTTT. Its protein is CASTPANIQGLSFF.

This clone was picked up one time. This chain uses TRBV19 with TRBJ1-2; no reliable D call. Trimming took 0 bases from V and 2 from J, leaving 7 bases between them. Germline assignment: CDR1 LNHDA and CDR2 SQIVND (reference sequence). The CDR3 spans 14 residues. The CDR3 DNA reads TGTGCCAGTAGTATAGATGTGGGGAACTATGGCTACACCTTC. Translation: CASSIDVGNYGYTF.

This chain connects TRBV2 to TRBJ2-1; weak D call: TRBD1 (5 bases). The germline CDR1 and CDR2 sequences are SNHLY and FYNNEI. This CDR3 has 11 residues. The ends were cut back, 6 bases at V and 9 bases at J, with 9 bases in the middle. DNA for the CDR3: TGTGCCAGCAGGACAGTCTCTGAGCAGTTCTTC. Its translation: CASRTVSEQFF.

This clone was found once. The chain links TRBV28 to TRBJ1-2; 8 positions agree with TRBD1. Germline loops: CDR1 MDHEN, CDR2 SYDVKM. V was pared by 2 bases and J by 8 bases, with 7 bases of the junction left unmatched. This CDR3 spans 14 amino acids. The CDR3 spells CASSLDRGPAGYTF. The CDR3 DNA sequence: TGTGCCAGCAGTTTAGACAGGGGCCCTGCAGGCTACACCTTC.

J is TRBJ2-7 and V is TRBV5-1, with a tentative D call TRBD2 (5 bases). The CDR3 consists of 15 residues. The germline V and J ends were trimmed by 0 bases and 1 base, with 11 bases remaining between them. CDR1 and CDR2 from the germline V gene are SGHRS and YFSETQ. The CDR3 region has the DNA TGCGCCAGCAGCTTGGCCATGTGGGAGTCCTACGAGCAGTACTTC. This encodes CASSLAMWESYEQYF.

V usage is TRBV4-3 and J usage is TRBJ1-4; no definite D call. V was cut by 0 bases and J by 6 bases, with 20 bases left in between. In germline, CDR1 is LGHNA, CDR2 YSLEER. CDR3 length: 18 amino acids. The CDR3 here is CASSQERIRQLSDEKLFF. CDR3 nucleotide sequence: TGCGCCAGCAGCCAAGAGCGAATTCGTCAGTTGTCTGATGAAAAACTGTTTTTT.

The chain recombines TRBV9 with TRBJ1-1; tentative D call: TRBD1 (5 bases). With 4 bases removed from V and 1 base from J, the gap between germline ends came to 11 bases. The germline gives CDR1 SGDLS, CDR2 YYNGEE. The CDR3 consists of 14 residues. This CDR3 reads CASSSGTANTEAFF. CDR3 nucleotide sequence: TGTGCCAGCAGCTCCGGGACGGCGAACACTGAAGCTTTCTTT.

The J gene is TRBJ2-3, the V gene TRBV7-9, with TRBD2 identical over 8 bases. After removal of 1 base from V and 2 bases from J, the junction contained 14 bases not matched to a gene. CDR1 and CDR2 (germline): SEHNR, FQNEAQ (reference sequence). The CDR3 totals 19 residues. The CDR3 nucleotides are TGTGCCAGCAGCTTAGGGAGAGTACTAGCGGTAAGAATCACAGATACGCAGTATTTT. It yields the protein CASSLGRVLAVRITDTQYF.